The source of this T cell receptor (beta chain) is a study of shared clonotypes between healthy human individuals. Profiling relied on immunoSEQ multiplex PCR, and the TCRdb table lists in-frame clones only, not all of them. The repertoire consists of about 2.1 million clones, with approximately 94% occurring once and the leading ten covering 1.7%. The germline CDR1 and CDR2 sequences are ENHRY and SYGVKD. Trimming stripped 8 bases from V and 0 bases from J, with 11 bases between. The length of the CDR3 is 13 residues. This clone came up once. CD8 cells regarded as naive lacked CD45RO, were positively chosen for CCR7, and omitted terminally differentiated effector memory CD45RA+ cells.

This chain links TRBV10-3 with TRBJ2-7, with D tentatively TRBD2 (5 bases). The clonotype originates from a man between 18 and 29 years old in good health. Some clones in this sample may be carry-over from other donors' samples. The sample comprised naive CD8+ T cells from PBMCs. CDR3 nucleotides: TGTGCCATCGGAGAGGGTAACTCCTACGAGCAGTACTTC. Protein: CAIGEGNSYEQYF.